Listed below are T cell receptor beta chains from one sample, sequenced in a study of blood T cell repertoires in COVID-19. Sequencing used immunoSEQ multiplex PCR; TCRdb keeps in-frame clones, though not all of them. Among about 230,000 clones listed, 65% to 90% were seen once. Sequences were obtained from peripheral blood. The source is a man over 45 with COVID-19, enrolled during active disease. Each CDR3 is given without its conserved first and last residue. Fields, in order: clone size, J gene, V gene, CDR3 protein. Only some rows state a clone size, as once, few, many or a class for expanded clones.

few,TRBJ2-7,TRBV7-3,ASSLSFGGAYEQY
NA,TRBJ1-1,TRBV6-4,ASSAGVNTEAF
NA,TRBJ2-2,TRBV24-1,ATSEELAGAPNTGELF
NA,TRBJ1-5,TRBV27,ASSSRTGPPQH
once,TRBJ1-3,TRBV9,ASSRTGLSGNTIY
NA,TRBJ2-1,TRBV24-1,ATSVTGNNEQF
NA,TRBJ2-2,TRBV9,ASSVGLAGGPNTGELF
NA,TRBJ2-3,TRBV5-1,ASSYPGADTQY
NA,TRBJ1-4,TRBV6-2/TRBV6-3,ASSYLPGLTNEKLF
once,TRBJ1-5,TRBV6-5,ASAGDSNQPQH
NA,TRBJ1-3,TRBV2,ASSRESSGNTIY
NA,TRBJ2-7,TRBV19,ASSIGVALDSYEQY
NA,TRBJ2-5,TRBV9,ASSVAASGSPETQY
NA,TRBJ1-2,TRBV3-1/TRBV3-2,ASSPRGGSIYGYT
NA,TRBJ2-2,TRBV18,ASSPRVAGVNTGELF
NA,TRBJ1-5,TRBV6-5,ASSYETGAGNQPQH
many,TRBJ1-5,TRBV19,ARPGTGLGNQPQH
once,TRBJ2-7,TRBV6-5,ASSLAGAISYEQY
NA,TRBJ2-7,TRBV14,ASSQDGPQVS
NA,TRBJ2-1,TRBV25-1,ASHGGDLYNEQF
NA,TRBJ1-4,TRBV30,AWSTGATNEKLF
NA,TRBJ1-1,TRBV5-1,ASSQAGGRTEAF
NA,TRBJ2-7,TRBV18,ASSPPIHTYEQY
NA,TRBJ2-1,TRBV19,ASSGGVATFYYNEQF
NA,TRBJ2-5,TRBV9,ASSSAAGGNQETQY
NA,TRBJ1-2,TRBV7-2,ASSLALRDRVDGYT
many,TRBJ1-4,TRBV4-3,ASSDSGGINEKLF
NA,TRBJ2-7,TRBV6-5,ASTGTGGYEQY
NA,TRBJ1-1,TRBV18,ASSPREQGAEAF
NA,TRBJ1-3,TRBV5-4,ASSALGSGNTIY
NA,TRBJ2-7,TRBV15,ATSRDKKTGQRHHYEQY
NA,TRBJ1-1,TRBV30,AWSGHRRGRNTEAF